These T cell receptor beta chains were read from a single sample in a study of blood T cell repertoires in COVID-19. Assay used: immunoSEQ multiplex PCR; TCRdb lists only in-frame clones, some missing. The table records about 140,000 clones, around 82% of them present only once. The sequencing input was peripheral blood. Receptors were obtained from a woman aged 55 to 70 with acute or convalescent COVID-19. Both conserved end residues are part of each CDR3. The order of the fields is J gene, D gene, V gene, clone size, CDR3 DNA, CDR3 protein. The D gene is left open where the match is weak. Only some rows state a clone size, as once, few, many or a class for expanded clones.

j_call: TRBJ1-3; d_call: .; v_call: TRBV7-9; clone_size: .; cdr3_nt: TGTGCCAGCAGCCCCGCGCCCCTTCGGTCTGGAAACACCATATATTTT; cdr3_aa: CASSPAPLRSGNTIYF
j_call: TRBJ2-3; d_call: .; v_call: TRBV10-3; clone_size: .; cdr3_nt: TGTGCCATTTCCCCCACTAGCACAGATACGCAGTATTTT; cdr3_aa: CAISPTSTDTQYF
j_call: TRBJ1-2; d_call: TRBD1; v_call: TRBV7-9; clone_size: .; cdr3_nt: TGTGCCAGCAGCAAGGGACAGTTCCTTTATGGCTACACCTTC; cdr3_aa: CASSKGQFLYGYTF
j_call: TRBJ2-7; d_call: TRBD1; v_call: TRBV11-3; clone_size: few; cdr3_nt: TGTGCCAGCAGCTTAGCGGGACAGGGCCCCTACGAGCAGTACTTC; cdr3_aa: CASSLAGQGPYEQYF
j_call: TRBJ2-1; d_call: TRBD1; v_call: TRBV5-4; clone_size: .; cdr3_nt: TGTGCCAGCAGCTGGAAGACAGGGTGGGATGAGCAGTTCTTC; cdr3_aa: CASSWKTGWDEQFF
j_call: TRBJ2-1; d_call: TRBD2; v_call: TRBV2; clone_size: .; cdr3_nt: TGTGCCAGCAGCGAACGACTGGGAGGGGCACACAATGAGCAGTTCTTC; cdr3_aa: CASSERLGGAHNEQFF
j_call: TRBJ1-2; d_call: .; v_call: TRBV28; clone_size: few; cdr3_nt: TGTGCCAGCAGTTGGCCAGATAACTATGGCTACACCTTC; cdr3_aa: CASSWPDNYGYTF
j_call: TRBJ1-5; d_call: .; v_call: TRBV7-9; clone_size: .; cdr3_nt: TGTGCCAGCAGCTGGGAGTATAGCAATCAGCCCCAGCATTTT; cdr3_aa: CASSWEYSNQPQHF
j_call: TRBJ2-3; d_call: TRBD2; v_call: TRBV11-2; clone_size: .; cdr3_nt: TGTGCCAGCAGCTTAGTGTTAGGGAGGGGACTTACGGATACGCAGTATTTT; cdr3_aa: CASSLVLGRGLTDTQYF
j_call: TRBJ1-5; d_call: .; v_call: TRBV18; clone_size: .; cdr3_nt: TGTGCCAGCTCACCAGAGGGGGGGAATCAGCCCCAGCATTTT; cdr3_aa: CASSPEGGNQPQHF
j_call: TRBJ1-2; d_call: .; v_call: TRBV19; clone_size: .; cdr3_nt: TGTGCCAGTAGTACCTCGACAAAACCGGGAGGCTACACCTTC; cdr3_aa: CASSTSTKPGGYTF
j_call: TRBJ2-3; d_call: .; v_call: TRBV6-6; clone_size: .; cdr3_nt: TGTGCCAGCAGTTACCCACCGGACTACATCACAGATACGCAGTATTTT; cdr3_aa: CASSYPPDYITDTQYF
j_call: TRBJ2-1; d_call: .; v_call: TRBV19; clone_size: .; cdr3_nt: TGTGCCAGTAGTATGACAGGAGACTCCTACAATGAGCAGTTCTTC; cdr3_aa: CASSMTGDSYNEQFF
j_call: TRBJ1-2; d_call: TRBD1; v_call: TRBV2; clone_size: few; cdr3_nt: TGTGCCAGCAGGGACTACGCAGGGGGCGGTGGCTACACCTTC; cdr3_aa: CASRDYAGGGGYTF
j_call: TRBJ2-7; d_call: .; v_call: TRBV28; clone_size: once; cdr3_nt: TGTGCCAGCAGTTACAGGGTCGGGCAGTACTTC; cdr3_aa: CASSYRVGQYF
j_call: TRBJ2-5; d_call: TRBD2; v_call: TRBV19; clone_size: few; cdr3_nt: TGTGCCAGTAGTATAGAAGGGAGGGGAGAGACCCAGTACTTC; cdr3_aa: CASSIEGRGETQYF
j_call: TRBJ1-6; d_call: .; v_call: TRBV19; clone_size: few; cdr3_nt: TGTGCCAGTAGCACAGGGAATAGAGGTTCACCCCTCCACTTT; cdr3_aa: CASSTGNRGSPLHF
j_call: TRBJ2-1; d_call: TRBD2; v_call: TRBV7-2; clone_size: .; cdr3_nt: TGTGCCAGCAGCTTATTCTCTAGCGGGAGCTACAATGAGCAGTTCTTC; cdr3_aa: CASSLFSSGSYNEQFF
j_call: TRBJ2-7; d_call: .; v_call: TRBV7-9; clone_size: few; cdr3_nt: TGTGCCAGCAGCTTACCGGGAACCTACGAGCAGTACTTC; cdr3_aa: CASSLPGTYEQYF
j_call: TRBJ1-5; d_call: TRBD1; v_call: TRBV28; clone_size: few; cdr3_nt: TGTGCCGGCACGACAGGGACGTCGACGCAGCCCCAGCATTTT; cdr3_aa: CAGTTGTSTQPQHF
j_call: TRBJ1-2; d_call: TRBD1; v_call: TRBV29-1; clone_size: .; cdr3_nt: TGCAGCGTTGAACCGCGGACAGGGCTTAACTATGGCTACACCTTC; cdr3_aa: CSVEPRTGLNYGYTF
j_call: TRBJ1-2; d_call: TRBD1; v_call: TRBV9; clone_size: .; cdr3_nt: TGTGCCAGCAGCCCCCGGACAGGGGAGGGCTATGGCTACACCTTC; cdr3_aa: CASSPRTGEGYGYTF
j_call: TRBJ1-6; d_call: TRBD1; v_call: TRBV5-1; clone_size: .; cdr3_nt: TGCGCCAGCAGCCCCGGACAGGGGGCAAGTAATTCACCCCTCCACTTT; cdr3_aa: CASSPGQGASNSPLHF
j_call: TRBJ2-1; d_call: TRBD1; v_call: TRBV7-3; clone_size: .; cdr3_nt: TGTGCCAGCAGCCAAGGACAGGGGCCGTACAATGAGCAGTTCTTC; cdr3_aa: CASSQGQGPYNEQFF
j_call: TRBJ2-7; d_call: .; v_call: TRBV1; clone_size: .; cdr3_nt: TGCACCAGCAGCTCGGGGGACAGGGAGTTCCACGAGCAGTACTTC; cdr3_aa: CTSSSGDREFHEQYF
j_call: TRBJ1-1; d_call: .; v_call: TRBV27; clone_size: .; cdr3_nt: TGTGCCAGCAGTTTAATCGAGGATAGTGAAGCTTTCTTT; cdr3_aa: CASSLIEDSEAFF
j_call: TRBJ2-6; d_call: .; v_call: TRBV9; clone_size: .; cdr3_nt: TGTGCCAGCAGCGCTACAGGGCATTCTGGGGCCAACGTCCTGACTTTC; cdr3_aa: CASSATGHSGANVLTF
j_call: TRBJ2-1; d_call: TRBD1; v_call: TRBV12-3/TRBV12-4; clone_size: .; cdr3_nt: TGTGCCAGCAGTTTAACAGGGGCCACTGAGCAGTTCTTC; cdr3_aa: CASSLTGATEQFF
j_call: TRBJ1-3; d_call: .; v_call: TRBV19; clone_size: .; cdr3_nt: TGTGCCAGTAGTATTCGTCCAGGCCTCTCTGGAAACACCATATATTTT; cdr3_aa: CASSIRPGLSGNTIYF
j_call: TRBJ1-2; d_call: .; v_call: TRBV7-9; clone_size: .; cdr3_nt: TGTGCCAGCAGCTCGGCGACTCTTGGCGTCGCCTTC; cdr3_aa: CASSSATLGVAF
j_call: TRBJ2-3; d_call: TRBD2; v_call: TRBV7-9; clone_size: .; cdr3_nt: TGTGCCAGCAGCTCCCGGACTAGCGGGATGTCCTTCGATACGCAGTATTTT; cdr3_aa: CASSSRTSGMSFDTQYF
j_call: TRBJ1-2; d_call: .; v_call: TRBV28; clone_size: .; cdr3_nt: TGTGCCAGCAGTTTCCGATTTACAGGAACCTATGGCTACACCTTC; cdr3_aa: CASSFRFTGTYGYTF
j_call: TRBJ2-1; d_call: TRBD2; v_call: TRBV18; clone_size: .; cdr3_nt: TGTGCCAGCTCACCGTCGACTAGCGGGCTGGGGAAGAATGAGCAGTTCTTC; cdr3_aa: CASSPSTSGLGKNEQFF